This is a list of T cell receptor beta chains from one sample in a study of T cell responses to AZD1222 COVID-19 vaccine. Assay used: immunoSEQ multiplex PCR; TCRdb lists only in-frame clones, some missing. The sample contains more than 100,000 clones, roughly 91% of which appear only once. This specimen consisted of peripheral blood, obtained on day 0 of AZD1222 vaccination. The source of these receptors is an adult in good health. CDR3s include the opening cysteine and the closing phenylalanine or tryptophan. D genes are given only for firm matches. Size is stated for part of the rows, as once, few or many counts, or as a class when the clone is expanded.

v_call: TRBV11-3; j_call: TRBJ2-1; clone_size: once; d_call: -; cdr3_length: 13; cdr3_aa: CASSRDAYNEQFF; cdr3_nt: TGTGCCAGCAGCCGAGACGCCTACAATGAGCAGTTCTTC
v_call: TRBV6-1; j_call: TRBJ1-2; clone_size: -; d_call: TRBD1; cdr3_length: 15; cdr3_aa: CASSDGTDNGYGYTF; cdr3_nt: TGTGCCAGCAGTGACGGGACAGATAACGGCTATGGCTACACCTTC
v_call: TRBV30; j_call: TRBJ2-2; clone_size: -; d_call: TRBD1; cdr3_length: 14; cdr3_aa: CAWSRGQGAGELFF; cdr3_nt: TGTGCCTGGAGTAGAGGACAGGGGGCCGGGGAGCTGTTTTTT
v_call: TRBV5-6; j_call: TRBJ1-6; clone_size: few; d_call: -; cdr3_length: 13; cdr3_aa: CASSLTGLSPLHF; cdr3_nt: TGTGCCAGCAGCTTGACAGGCCTTTCACCCCTCCACTTT
v_call: TRBV7-7; j_call: TRBJ2-2; clone_size: few; d_call: -; cdr3_length: 15; cdr3_aa: CASSSKLVGTGELFF; cdr3_nt: TGTGCCAGCAGCTCGAAGCTCGTCGGGACCGGGGAGCTGTTTTTT
v_call: TRBV3-1/TRBV3-2; j_call: TRBJ1-2; clone_size: few; d_call: -; cdr3_length: 14; cdr3_aa: CASSQGGSGGGYTF; cdr3_nt: TGTGCCAGCAGCCAAGGTGGTTCCGGGGGCGGCTACACCTTC
v_call: TRBV6-5; j_call: TRBJ2-7; clone_size: -; d_call: -; cdr3_length: 15; cdr3_aa: CASSYSRQGLHEQYF; cdr3_nt: TGTGCCAGCAGTTACTCTCGTCAGGGACTCCACGAGCAGTACTTC
v_call: TRBV4-1; j_call: TRBJ2-7; clone_size: few; d_call: -; cdr3_length: 15; cdr3_aa: CASSQGTLASYEQYF; cdr3_nt: TGCGCCAGCAGCCAAGGGACTCTAGCATCCTACGAGCAGTACTTC
v_call: TRBV19; j_call: TRBJ2-2; clone_size: -; d_call: TRBD1; cdr3_length: 15; cdr3_aa: CASTAGTGYTGELFF; cdr3_nt: TGTGCCAGTACCGCCGGGACAGGGTACACCGGGGAGCTGTTTTTT
v_call: TRBV27; j_call: TRBJ2-3; clone_size: -; d_call: TRBD1; cdr3_length: 15; cdr3_aa: CASSFDRGGADTQYF; cdr3_nt: TGTGCCAGCAGCTTCGACAGGGGGGGCGCAGACACGCAGTATTTT
v_call: TRBV10-3; j_call: TRBJ1-2; clone_size: -; d_call: -; cdr3_length: 14; cdr3_aa: CAISESMTVEGYTF; cdr3_nt: TGTGCCATCAGTGAGTCGATGACGGTAGAGGGCTACACCTTC
v_call: TRBV7-2; j_call: TRBJ2-7; clone_size: -; d_call: -; cdr3_length: 14; cdr3_aa: CASSLVPGSYEQYF; cdr3_nt: TGTGCCAGCAGCTTAGTCCCAGGTTCCTACGAGCAGTACTTC
v_call: TRBV19; j_call: TRBJ2-3; clone_size: -; d_call: -; cdr3_length: 16; cdr3_aa: CASSIFETGNTDTQYF; cdr3_nt: TGTGCCAGTAGTATTTTCGAGACAGGCAACACAGATACGCAGTATTTT
v_call: TRBV4-2; j_call: TRBJ2-3; clone_size: -; d_call: -; cdr3_length: 15; cdr3_aa: CASSSDRVGTDTQYF; cdr3_nt: TGTGCCAGCAGCTCCGACCGGGTAGGCACAGATACGCAGTATTTT
v_call: TRBV4-2; j_call: TRBJ2-2; clone_size: -; d_call: TRBD2; cdr3_length: 16; cdr3_aa: CASSHQAGGLSGELFF; cdr3_nt: TGTGCCAGCAGCCATCAAGCGGGGGGGCTGAGCGGGGAGCTGTTTTTT
v_call: TRBV27; j_call: TRBJ1-6; clone_size: once; d_call: TRBD1; cdr3_length: 15; cdr3_aa: CASRTGTVYNSPLHF; cdr3_nt: TGTGCCAGCAGAACCGGGACAGTCTATAATTCACCCCTCCACTTT
v_call: TRBV18; j_call: TRBJ2-5; clone_size: -; d_call: TRBD1; cdr3_length: 16; cdr3_aa: CASSPLPDRVAETQYF; cdr3_nt: TGTGCCAGCTCACCACTACCGGACAGGGTTGCCGAGACCCAGTACTTC
v_call: TRBV6-2/TRBV6-3; j_call: TRBJ2-1; clone_size: -; d_call: -; cdr3_length: 11; cdr3_aa: CASSHLNEQFF; cdr3_nt: TGTGCCAGCAGTCACCTCAATGAGCAGTTCTTC
v_call: TRBV3-1/TRBV3-2; j_call: TRBJ1-1; clone_size: -; d_call: -; cdr3_length: 11; cdr3_aa: CASSQKGEAFF; cdr3_nt: TGTGCCAGCAGCCAAAAAGGGGAAGCTTTCTTT
v_call: TRBV7-4; j_call: TRBJ1-2; clone_size: -; d_call: TRBD1; cdr3_length: 19; cdr3_aa: CASSPYPSRDRGLRYGYTF; cdr3_nt: TGTGCCAGCAGCCCCTACCCCAGCCGGGACAGGGGATTGCGCTATGGCTACACCTTC
v_call: TRBV5-1; j_call: TRBJ1-4; clone_size: -; d_call: -; cdr3_length: 15; cdr3_aa: CASSLARGANEKLFF; cdr3_nt: TGCGCCAGCAGCTTGGCGAGGGGTGCTAATGAAAAACTGTTTTTT
v_call: TRBV9; j_call: TRBJ2-7; clone_size: -; d_call: -; cdr3_length: 14; cdr3_aa: CASSPRVGTGEQYF; cdr3_nt: TGTGCCAGCAGCCCCAGGGTGGGTACGGGGGAGCAGTACTTC
v_call: TRBV18; j_call: TRBJ2-1; clone_size: -; d_call: TRBD1; cdr3_length: 16; cdr3_aa: CASSPLGQGDGNEQFF; cdr3_nt: TGTGCCAGCTCACCATTGGGACAGGGAGACGGCAATGAGCAGTTCTTC
v_call: TRBV11-2; j_call: TRBJ2-5; clone_size: -; d_call: -; cdr3_length: 12; cdr3_aa: CASSRGSKTQYF; cdr3_nt: TGTGCCAGCAGCCGAGGTTCCAAGACCCAGTACTTC
v_call: TRBV6-2/TRBV6-3; j_call: TRBJ2-7; clone_size: -; d_call: TRBD1; cdr3_length: 14; cdr3_aa: CASSPRTGYDEQYF; cdr3_nt: TGTGCCAGCAGCCCTAGGACAGGTTATGATGAGCAGTACTTC
v_call: TRBV7-2; j_call: TRBJ1-2; clone_size: -; d_call: -; cdr3_length: 17; cdr3_aa: CASSLDFGGPPIYGYTF; cdr3_nt: TGTGCCAGCAGCTTGGATTTCGGGGGCCCCCCGATCTATGGCTACACCTTC
v_call: TRBV4-2; j_call: TRBJ1-5; clone_size: -; d_call: -; cdr3_length: 14; cdr3_aa: CASSYSGGNQPQHF; cdr3_nt: TGTGCCAGCAGCTACTCGGGGGGCAATCAGCCCCAGCATTTT
v_call: TRBV7-9; j_call: TRBJ1-4; clone_size: -; d_call: -; cdr3_length: 14; cdr3_aa: CASTPGITNEKLFF; cdr3_nt: TGTGCCAGCACCCCGGGAATAACTAATGAAAAACTGTTTTTT
v_call: TRBV27; j_call: TRBJ1-1; clone_size: -; d_call: TRBD1; cdr3_length: 16; cdr3_aa: CASRALRPGQGGRAFF; cdr3_nt: TGTGCCAGCAGAGCCTTACGACCGGGACAGGGGGGGAGAGCTTTCTTT
v_call: TRBV29-1; j_call: TRBJ2-7; clone_size: -; d_call: -; cdr3_length: 12; cdr3_aa: CSAIRTAGEQYF; cdr3_nt: TGCAGCGCTATCCGGACAGCGGGTGAGCAGTACTTC
v_call: TRBV7-7; j_call: TRBJ1-4; clone_size: -; d_call: -; cdr3_length: 16; cdr3_aa: CASSIKGTGVNEKLFF; cdr3_nt: TGTGCCAGCAGCATAAAGGGGACCGGGGTTAATGAAAAACTGTTTTTT
v_call: TRBV4-1; j_call: TRBJ1-5; clone_size: -; d_call: TRBD1; cdr3_length: 15; cdr3_aa: CASSQAQGGNQPQHF; cdr3_nt: TGCGCCAGCAGCCAAGCACAGGGGGGCAATCAGCCCCAGCATTTT
v_call: TRBV5-1; j_call: TRBJ1-3; clone_size: -; d_call: -; cdr3_length: 15; cdr3_aa: CASSLDRGSGNTIYF; cdr3_nt: TGCGCCAGCAGCTTGGATCGGGGCTCTGGAAACACCATATATTTT